These 27 T cell receptor beta chains came from one sample sequenced in a study of spatial heterogeneity in lung cancer (dated by TCRdb to about 2019). Receptor libraries were prepared by 5' RACE. Instrument on record: NextSeq 500. TCRdb trimmed public reads at Q25 via fastp, called clones via MiXCR and kept in-frame beta chains. Rows are combined by CDR3 protein, so each entry shows the most common genes and DNA. Within this sample are around 48,000 distinct CDR3 sequences, with approximately 5% of them counted one time only. The top ten hold roughly 11% of the sample. Sample time point, as interpreted from the label and publication: sample taken at primary tumor resection. TCR sequencing used whole RNA extracted from tumor and nontumor lung tissue, or from cryopreserved PBMC samples, without cell sorting. Sequenced here: PBMCs, sampled at surgery. The receptors were sampled from a male donor with early-stage non-small cell lung cancer.

This clonotype has a count of ten or more. The chain is built from TRBV11-1 and TRBJ2-5; D perhaps matches TRBD2 (5 bases). Trimming took off 8 bases at V and 5 bases at J, with 21 bases between the two ends. Germline CDR1 SGHAT, CDR2 FQDESV (reference sequence). The CDR3 length is 15 residues. The CDR3 nucleotides read TGTGCCAGCGCTCAAGAGGGTGAAGGCGGGGAGACCCAGTACTTC. It specifies CASAQEGEGGETQYF.

This clonotype was recorded at least ten times. The chain is built from TRBV21-1 and TRBJ1-1; the D call of TRBD1 is as the table states it, not checked on the DNA. TRBV21-1 is a known pseudogene. The CDR3 has 18 residues. In DNA form, the CDR3 reads TGTGCCAGCAGCAGCAACTGTAAGGGGGCGCAGATGAACACTGAAGCTTTCTTT. It encodes CASSSNCKGAQMNTEAFF.

This clonotype appeared many times. The gene calls are TRBV10-3 and TRBJ2-1; 10 nucleotides align to TRBD2. After removal of 3 bases from V and 3 bases from J, the junction contained 5 bases not matched to a gene. The CDR3 loop spans 16 amino acids. Germline loops: CDR1 ENHRY, CDR2 SYGVKD. The CDR3, as DNA: TGTGCCATCAGTGATCCTAGCGGGAGTTTCTACAATGAGCAGTTCTTC. It is translated as CAISDPSGSFYNEQFF.

Ten or more counts support this clonotype. The chain is built from TRBV5-1 and TRBJ1-2, with 9 bases lining up with TRBD1. This CDR3 is 14 amino acids long. Germline trimming cut 0 bases from V and 6 bases from J; bases unmatched to any gene: 3. Germline loops: CDR1 SGHRS, CDR2 YFSETQ. In DNA form, the CDR3 reads TGCGCCAGCAGCTTGGATGGGACAGGGAATGGCTACACCTTC. It codes for CASSLDGTGNGYTF.

The table lists this clonotype with many counts. The chain employs TRBV27 and TRBJ2-7; 8 nucleotides align to TRBD2. Germline V CDR1 and CDR2: MNHEY, SMNVEV (reference sequence). V shed 4 bases, J shed 3 bases, and the junction held 8 bases outside the gene matches. CDR3 length equals 15 residues. The CDR3 sequence: CASSSGASGYYEQYF. In DNA form, the CDR3 reads TGTGCCAGCAGTTCTGGGGCTAGCGGGTACTACGAGCAGTACTTC.

This clonotype was observed many times. The chain employs TRBV13 and TRBJ2-7; the D is unclear. Germline V gives CDR1 PRHDT, CDR2 FYEKMQ (reference sequence). V lost 0 bases, J lost 9 bases, and 9 bases lay in between. The CDR3 is 12 residues long. The CDR3 is CASSLGPAAQYF. The CDR3 nucleotides read TGTGCCAGCAGCTTAGGACCCGCCGCGCAGTACTTC.

This clonotype was detected many times. This sequence joins TRBV7-9 and TRBJ2-1, with no clear D. Trimming removed 5 bases at V and 7 bases at J, with 6 bases between. CDR1 and CDR2 from the germline V gene are SEHNR and FQNEAQ (reference sequence). The CDR3 spans 11 residues. CDR3 DNA sequence: TGTGCCAGCAGCCCAGGTAATGAGCAGTTCTTC. Protein: CASSPGNEQFF.

This clonotype came up many times. This sequence joins TRBV3-1 and TRBJ1-5, with no clear D. The CDR3 is 15 residues long. V lost 0 bases, J lost 4 bases, and 10 bases lay in between. In germline, CDR1 is LGHDT, CDR2 YNNKEL (reference sequence). In DNA, the CDR3 is TGTGCCAGCAGCCAAGATCTGACGGTTAATCAGCCCCAGCATTTT. The encoded protein is CASSQDLTVNQPQHF.

This clonotype was counted at least ten times. In nucleotides, the CDR3 is TGTGCCAGCAGCTTAGCTATGACAGATACGCAGTATTTT. Its protein product is CASSLAMTDTQYF. The chain is built from TRBV7-9 and TRBJ2-3; D unclear. CDR3 length: 13 residues. Germline values: CDR1 SEHNR, CDR2 FQNEAQ (reference sequence). V was shortened by 0 bases and J by 3 bases, with 4 bases between the two germline ends.

This clonotype came up many times. The rearrangement links TRBV5-1 to TRBJ2-3; the D gene is possibly TRBD2 (6 bases). Trimming left V 4 bases short and J 4 bases short, with 16 bases between. The CDR3 consists of 15 residues. Germline V gives CDR1 SGHRS, CDR2 YFSETQ. CDR3 sequence: CASSVGDGSADTQYF. DNA of the CDR3: TGCGCCAGCAGCGTCGGTGACGGGAGCGCAGATACGCAGTATTTT.

This clonotype occurred many times. The junction shows a germline mismatch at one end, possibly a read error. The chain recombines TRBV10-3 with TRBJ1-6, with a possible D match to TRBD1 (6 bases). Germline lookup yields CDR1 ENHRY and CDR2 SYGVKD. The CDR3 spans 14 residues. The CDR3 sequence is CAISDSGHPTPLHF. The CDR3, as DNA: TGTGCCATCAGTGACTCGGGACATCCGACACCTCTCCACTTT.

This clonotype appeared many times. The rearrangement links TRBV5-1 to TRBJ2-1, with TRBD1 identical over 8 bases. With V trimmed by 0 bases and J by 7 bases, 3 bases remained unmatched. This CDR3 region has 14 residues. Germline CDR1 is SGHRS and CDR2 is YFSETQ. The CDR3: CASSLGTGLNEQFF. The CDR3 region has the DNA TGCGCCAGCAGCTTGGGGACAGGGTTGAATGAGCAGTTCTTC.

This clonotype was detected only a few times. V and J are TRBV14 and TRBJ2-7; D gene unclear. The CDR3 loop spans 14 amino acids. V dropped 1 base and J dropped 3 bases, with 10 bases sitting between them. The germline V gene encodes CDR1 SGHDN and CDR2 FVKESK. The CDR3 DNA reads as TGTGCCAGCAGCCAAGGTCGAGTGCGCTACGAGCAGTACTTC. It is translated as CASSQGRVRYEQYF.

This clonotype was recorded many times. The V call is TRBV24-1, the J call TRBJ2-2; perhaps TRBD1 as D (6 bases). The germline gives CDR1 KGHDR, CDR2 SFDVKD. V was clipped by 2 bases and J by 4 bases, with 16 bases between them. The CDR3 loop spans 17 amino acids. CDR3 amino acids: CATSDYNYRESTGELFF. The CDR3 DNA is TGTGCCACCAGTGATTATAATTACAGGGAAAGCACCGGGGAGCTGTTTTTT.

This clonotype showed up many times. The V call is TRBV5-1, the J call TRBJ2-2; no reliable D call. The germline V and J ends were trimmed by 0 bases and 4 bases, with 7 bases remaining between them. Germline V gene lookup returns CDR1 SGHRS and CDR2 YFSETQ. CDR3 length equals 14 residues. CDR3 protein: CASSLGAGTGELFF. CDR3 sequence (DNA): TGCGCCAGCAGCTTGGGGGCCGGCACCGGGGAGCTGTTTTTT.

This clonotype was seen at least ten times. The chain is built from TRBV12-3 or TRBV12-4 and TRBJ2-7; the D gene is possibly TRBD2 (6 bases). The CDR3 runs 14 residues. Trimming stripped 6 bases from V and 4 bases from J, with 16 bases between. Here the CDR3 reads CASSPQAGPYEQYF. In nucleotides, the CDR3 is TGTGCCAGCAGCCCACAAGCGGGTCCTTACGAGCAGTACTTC.

This clonotype was detected ten times or more. The genes are TRBV4-1 and TRBJ1-5, with D tentatively TRBD1 (5 bases). This CDR3 has 15 amino acids. V was clipped by 5 bases and J by 7 bases, with 18 bases between them. Germline V gene data show CDR1 as MGHRA and CDR2 as YSYEKL. The CDR3 loop reads CASSSSGGVGQPQHF. The CDR3 DNA is TGCGCCAGCAGCTCCTCGGGGGGGGTTGGACAGCCCCAGCATTTT.

This clonotype was detected ten times or more. The rearrangement uses TRBV28 and TRBJ1-2; D is undetermined. The V gene lost 5 bases and the J gene lost 7 bases, with 17 bases spanning the gap. CDR1 is MDHEN, CDR2 SYDVKM, per germline. CDR3 length: 14 amino acids. The CDR3 loop is CASSAEGRGGGYTF. In DNA form, the CDR3 reads TGTGCCAGCAGTGCCGAAGGGCGGGGAGGTGGCTACACCTTC.

There are many counts of this clonotype. V usage is TRBV7-2 and J usage is TRBJ2-3, with D possibly matching TRBD2 (5 bases). The CDR3 loop spans 15 amino acids. Per germline, CDR1 SGHTA and CDR2 FQGNSA. V dropped 5 bases and J dropped 0 bases, with 12 bases sitting between them. The CDR3 DNA reads TGTGCCAGCAGCCGAAGAGCGGTTAGCACAGATACGCAGTATTTT. Translation: CASSRRAVSTDTQYF. Full variable domain (outside the CDR3, taken from reference TRBV7-2 and TRBJ2-3): GAGVSQSPSNKVTEKGKDVELRCDPISGHTALYWYRQSLGQGLEFLIYFQGNSAPDKSGLPSDRFSAERTGGSVSTLTIQRTQQEDSAVYLCASSRRAVSTDTQYFGPGTRLTVL.

This clonotype was observed many times. The V call is TRBV5-6, the J call TRBJ2-2; no firm D call. The germline gives CDR1 SGHDT, CDR2 YYEEEE. The CDR3 covers 15 residues. Between the trimmed V and J ends, which lost 2 bases and 4 bases, there was a span of 12 bases. The CDR3 region has the DNA TGTGCCAGCAGCTTCGGATTAAGTAGCACCGGGGAGCTGTTTTTT. Protein: CASSFGLSSTGELFF. Drawing the rest from reference TRBV5-6 and TRBJ2-2, the complete variable domain is DAGVTQSPTHLIKTRGQQVTLRCSPKSGHDTVSWYQQALGQGPQFIFQYYEEEERQRGNFPDRFSGHQFPNYSSELNVNALLLGDSALYLCASSFGLSSTGELFFGEGSRLTVL.

V usage is TRBV4-1 and J usage is TRBJ2-3; D possibly uses TRBD1 or TRBD2 (5 bases each). This CDR3 is built from 14 residues. Trimming removed 3 bases from V and 2 bases from J, with 9 bases in between. Looked up from germline, CDR1 is MGHRA and CDR2 is YSYEKL. The CDR3 DNA reads as TGCGCCAGCAGCCACCGGGACGCCACAGATACGCAGTATTTT. Translation: CASSHRDATDTQYF.

V and J are TRBV20-1 and TRBJ2-1; D possibly corresponds to TRBD2 (5 bases). V shed 6 bases and J shed 7 bases, with 19 bases lying between them. The CDR3 totals 14 residues. Germline V gene sequence: CDR1 DFQATT, CDR2 SNEGSKA (reference sequence). This CDR3 reads CSAPPPGNRNEQFF. The CDR3 DNA is TGCAGTGCCCCCCCGCCCGGGAACCGGAATGAGCAGTTCTTC.

This clonotype was detected ten times or more. This sequence joins TRBV12-3 or TRBV12-4 and TRBJ2-7; TRBD2 might be the D (7 bases). This CDR3 spans 19 amino acids. Trimming stripped 3 bases from V and 0 bases from J, with 24 bases between. The CDR3 sequence: CASSFFYYPNGGLSYEQYF. CDR3 DNA: TGTGCCAGCAGTTTTTTTTACTACCCAAACGGGGGGCTCTCCTACGAGCAGTACTTC.

This clonotype was recorded many times. J is TRBJ2-5 and V is TRBV7-2, with a tentative D call TRBD2 (6 bases). Trimming removed 4 bases at V and 1 base at J, with 13 bases between. CDR1 SGHTA and CDR2 FQGNSA come from the germline V gene. The CDR3 totals 15 residues. The CDR3 spells CASSWMGLPQETQYF. In DNA, the CDR3 is TGTGCCAGCAGCTGGATGGGACTGCCCCAAGAGACCCAGTACTTC.

In this sample, this clonotype turned up many times. The chain employs TRBV7-2 and TRBJ1-6; the D gene is possibly TRBD1 (5 bases). V was pared by 1 base and J by 9 bases, with 13 bases between. The CDR3 is 15 amino acids. The germline V gene has CDR1 SGHTA and CDR2 FQGNSA. CDR3 nucleotide sequence: TGTGCCAGCAGCTTAGGCCCAGGGAGGGGTTCACCCCTCCACTTT. It codes for CASSLGPGRGSPLHF.

In its sample, this clonotype was seen many times. The chain is built from TRBV9 and TRBJ2-1, with TRBD2 matching over 7 bases. This CDR3 has 14 amino acids. CDR1 and CDR2 from the germline V gene are SGDLS and YYNGEE. The junction had 6 bases not matched to a gene; V was cut back by 4 bases and J by 5 bases. CDR3 DNA: TGTGCCAGCAGCCCGGGACTAATCGACAATGAGCAGTTCTTC. Its translation: CASSPGLIDNEQFF.

Ten or more counts support this clonotype. The rearrangement links TRBV19 to TRBJ2-1, with D tentatively TRBD2 (6 bases). Germline V gene data show CDR1 as LNHDA and CDR2 as SQIVND (reference sequence). This CDR3 contains 15 residues. Trimming left V 5 bases short and J 3 bases short, with 14 bases between. The chain's CDR3 is CASSFRREFYNEQFF. DNA for the CDR3: TGTGCCAGTAGTTTTCGGCGGGAATTCTACAATGAGCAGTTCTTC.